This T cell receptor (beta chain) came from a study of T cell repertoires in cytomegalovirus infection. Background on the study: Both CMV infection and a matching HLA type were indicated by public TCR beta signatures.

This clonotype has more than one count but fewer than ten. Its antigen is as yet unknown. TCRdb reanalysed the reads using MiXCR and keeps one entry per CDR3 protein. The table has roughly 500,000 distinct CDR3 sequences, 42% seen once. Germline-derived CDR1 and CDR2 are SGHTA and FQGNSA. The V and J ends lost 0 bases and 2 bases respectively, with 11 bases between them. This CDR3 contains 15 residues. The sequencing used cultured PBMCs, collected from culture after CMV antigen stimulation. This chain uses TRBV7-2 with TRBJ2-7; D unclear. This TCR was recovered from a human donor in good health (CMV status not recorded). Some clones in this sample may be carry-over from other donors' samples. CDR3 residues: CASSLARHQPYEQYF. CDR3 coding DNA: TGTGCCAGCAGCTTAGCTCGGCACCAACCCTACGAGCAGTACTTC.